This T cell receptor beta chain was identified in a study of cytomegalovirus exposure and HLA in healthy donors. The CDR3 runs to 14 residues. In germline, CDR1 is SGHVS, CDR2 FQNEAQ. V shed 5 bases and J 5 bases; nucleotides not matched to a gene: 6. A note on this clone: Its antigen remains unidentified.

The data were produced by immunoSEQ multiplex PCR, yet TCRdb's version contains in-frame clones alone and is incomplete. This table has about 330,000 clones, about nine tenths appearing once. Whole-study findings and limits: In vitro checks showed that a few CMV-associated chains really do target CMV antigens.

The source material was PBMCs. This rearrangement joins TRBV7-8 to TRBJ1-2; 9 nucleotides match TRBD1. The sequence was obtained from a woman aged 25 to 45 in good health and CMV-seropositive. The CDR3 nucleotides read TGTGCCAGCAGCCAGGGACAGGGAACATATGGCTACACCTTC. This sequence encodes CASSQGQGTYGYTF.